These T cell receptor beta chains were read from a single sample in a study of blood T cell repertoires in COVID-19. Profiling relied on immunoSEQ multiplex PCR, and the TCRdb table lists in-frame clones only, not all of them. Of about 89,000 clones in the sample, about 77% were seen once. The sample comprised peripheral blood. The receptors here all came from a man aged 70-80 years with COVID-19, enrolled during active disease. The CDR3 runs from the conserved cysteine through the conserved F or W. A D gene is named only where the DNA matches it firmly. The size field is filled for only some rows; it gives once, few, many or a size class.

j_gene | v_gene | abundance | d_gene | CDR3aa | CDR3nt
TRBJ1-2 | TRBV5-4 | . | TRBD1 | CASLPQGTRGYTF | TGTGCCAGCTTGCCACAGGGGACCCGCGGCTACACCTTC
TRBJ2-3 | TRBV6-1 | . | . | CASSERTIKADTQYF | TGTGCCAGCAGTGAACGAACTATTAAGGCAGATACGCAGTATTTT
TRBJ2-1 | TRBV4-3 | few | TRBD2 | CASSPGLAAYNEQFF | TGCGCCAGCAGCCCGGGACTAGCGGCCTACAATGAGCAGTTCTTC
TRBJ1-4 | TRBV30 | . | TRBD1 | CASTGAATNEKLFF | TGTGCCTCGACAGGGGCTGCAACTAATGAAAAACTGTTTTTT
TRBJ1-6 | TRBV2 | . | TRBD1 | CAGRQGLRVSPLHF | TGTGCCGGCAGACAGGGCCTTAGGGTATCACCCCTCCACTTT
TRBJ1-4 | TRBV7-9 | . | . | CASSLGDRPTNEKLFF | TGTGCCAGCAGCTTAGGCGACAGGCCAACTAATGAAAAACTGTTTTTT
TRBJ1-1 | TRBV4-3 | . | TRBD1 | CASSQTRGTEAFF | TGCGCCAGCAGCCAGACCAGGGGGACTGAAGCTTTCTTT
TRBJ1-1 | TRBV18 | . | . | CASSPTRDGAFF | TGTGCCAGCTCACCGACGCGGGACGGAGCTTTCTTT
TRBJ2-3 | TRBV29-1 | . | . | CSVERSGVGTDTQYF | TGCAGCGTTGAGAGGTCGGGGGTCGGCACAGATACGCAGTATTTT
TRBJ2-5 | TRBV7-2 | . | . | CASSLASPGTQYF | TGTGCCAGCAGCTTAGCCAGTCCGGGGACCCAGTACTTC
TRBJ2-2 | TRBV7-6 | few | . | CASSFSYSEASNTGELFF | TGTGCCAGCAGCTTTTCCTATAGCGAGGCTTCGAACACCGGGGAGCTGTTTTTT
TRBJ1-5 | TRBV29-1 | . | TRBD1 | CSVGAGGEGQPQHF | TGCAGCGTTGGAGCAGGGGGCGAGGGTCAGCCCCAGCATTTT
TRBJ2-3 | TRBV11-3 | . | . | CASSARPPTSTDTQYF | TGTGCCAGCAGCGCCCGCCCCCCGACAAGCACAGATACGCAGTATTTT
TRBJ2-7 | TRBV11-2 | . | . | CASSLGLAYEQYF | TGTGCCAGCAGCTTAGGACTAGCCTACGAGCAGTACTTC
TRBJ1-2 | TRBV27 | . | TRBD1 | CASSGRGQGRGYTF | TGTGCCAGCAGTGGACGGGGACAGGGTAGAGGCTACACCTTC
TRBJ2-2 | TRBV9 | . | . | CASSITRGPNTGELFF | TGTGCCAGCAGCATAACCAGGGGACCGAACACCGGGGAGCTGTTTTTT
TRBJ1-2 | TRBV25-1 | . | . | CASSEFGSGYTF | TGTGCCAGCAGTGAGTTTGGCAGTGGCTACACCTTC
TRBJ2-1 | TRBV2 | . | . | CASRILAYNEQFF | TGTGCCAGCCGGATTTTAGCATACAATGAGCAGTTCTTC
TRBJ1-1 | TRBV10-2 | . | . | CASSETEQNTEAFF | TGCGCCAGCAGTGAGACAGAACAGAACACTGAAGCTTTCTTT
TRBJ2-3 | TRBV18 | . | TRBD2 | CASVRTSAIGTDTQYF | TGTGCCAGCGTCCGGACTAGCGCTATAGGCACAGATACGCAGTATTTT
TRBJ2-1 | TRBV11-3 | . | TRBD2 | CASSLVGHSGGHNEQFF | TGTGCCAGCAGCTTAGTGGGCCATAGCGGGGGGCACAATGAGCAGTTCTTC
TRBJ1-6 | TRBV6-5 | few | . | CASSYTGLVNSPLHF | TGTGCCAGCAGTTACACCGGGTTAGTTAATTCACCCCTCCACTTT
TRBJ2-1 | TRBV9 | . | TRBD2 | CASSVGLQSYNEQFF | TGTGCCAGCAGCGTGGGACTACAGTCCTACAATGAGCAGTTCTTC
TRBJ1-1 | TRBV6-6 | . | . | CASSYGPDRNTEAFF | TGTGCCAGCAGTTACGGTCCGGACAGGAACACTGAAGCTTTCTTT
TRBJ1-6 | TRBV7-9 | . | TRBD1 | CASSPQGADNSPLHF | TGTGCCAGCAGCCCGCAGGGGGCAGATAATTCACCCCTCCACTTT
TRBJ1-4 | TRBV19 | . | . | CASSRHPGDEKLFF | TGTGCCAGTAGTCGACACCCGGGGGACGAAAAACTGTTTTTT
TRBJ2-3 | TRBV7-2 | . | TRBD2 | CASSRLAGSTDTQYF | TGTGCCAGCAGCAGACTAGCGGGTAGCACAGATACGCAGTATTTT
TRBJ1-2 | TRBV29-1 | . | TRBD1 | CSVGGQGADTF | TGCAGCGTTGGAGGACAGGGGGCCGACACCTTC
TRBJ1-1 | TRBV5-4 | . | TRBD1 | CASSSRQGGDTEAFF | TGTGCCAGCAGCAGTCGACAGGGGGGTGACACTGAAGCTTTCTTT
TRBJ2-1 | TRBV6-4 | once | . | CASSEILGGNEQFF | TGTGCCAGCAGTGAAATACTAGGAGGTAATGAGCAGTTCTTC
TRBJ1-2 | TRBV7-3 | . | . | CASSSPEGGYTF | TGTGCCAGCAGCTCACCGGAGGGTGGCTACACCTTC
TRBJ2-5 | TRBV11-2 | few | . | CASSLFSQETQYF | TGTGCCAGCAGCCTTTTCTCCCAAGAGACCCAGTACTTC
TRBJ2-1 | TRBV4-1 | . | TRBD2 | CASSHSGLEFRDEQFF | TGCGCCAGCAGCCATTCAGGACTAGAATTTAGGGATGAGCAGTTCTTC
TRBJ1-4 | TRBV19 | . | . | CASSTRTPTDNEKLFF | TGTGCCAGTAGTACCCGGACACCTACTGATAATGAAAAACTGTTTTTT
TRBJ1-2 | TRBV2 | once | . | CASTDTYGYTF | TGTGCCAGCACCGACACCTATGGCTACACCTTC
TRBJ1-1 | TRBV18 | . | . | CASSPNPVGPRAFF | TGTGCCAGCTCACCGAATCCTGTGGGGCCTAGAGCTTTCTTT
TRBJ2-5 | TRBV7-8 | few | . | CASSRRDWKETQYF | TGTGCCAGCAGCCGCCGGGACTGGAAAGAGACCCAGTACTTC
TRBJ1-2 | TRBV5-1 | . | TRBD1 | CASSPETGRIGYTF | TGCGCCAGCAGCCCGGAGACAGGGAGGATTGGCTACACCTTC
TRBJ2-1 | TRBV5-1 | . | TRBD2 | CASSFGGSSYNEQFF | TGCGCCAGCAGCTTCGGGGGGAGCTCCTACAATGAGCAGTTCTTC
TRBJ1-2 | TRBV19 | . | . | CASRPHRPNYGYTF | TGTGCCAGTAGACCACATCGCCCTAACTATGGCTACACCTTC
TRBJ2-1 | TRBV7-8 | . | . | CASNTYNEQFF | TGTGCCAGCAACACCTACAATGAGCAGTTCTTC
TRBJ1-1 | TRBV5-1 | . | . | CASSIKARQAAEAFF | TGCGCCAGCAGCATTAAAGCCCGGCAGGCCGCTGAAGCTTTCTTT
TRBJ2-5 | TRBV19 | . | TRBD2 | CASNGGRAGETQYF | TGTGCCAGTAACGGCGGGAGGGCCGGGGAGACCCAGTACTTC
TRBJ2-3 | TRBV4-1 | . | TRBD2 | CASSRTSGGPDTQYF | TGCGCCAGCAGCCGGACTAGCGGGGGGCCAGATACGCAGTATTTT
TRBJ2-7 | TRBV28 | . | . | CASSITVTYEQYF | TGTGCCAGCAGCATTACAGTTACCTACGAGCAGTACTTC
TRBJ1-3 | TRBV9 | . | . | CASSVGGRTSGNTIYF | TGTGCCAGCAGCGTAGGAGGGCGCACCTCTGGAAACACCATATATTTT
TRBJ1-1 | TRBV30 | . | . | CAWVRGGNTEAFF | TGTGCCTGGGTACGAGGGGGGAACACTGAAGCTTTCTTT
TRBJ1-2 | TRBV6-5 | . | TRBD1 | CASSGTGGRGYTF | TGTGCCAGCAGCGGGACAGGGGGCCGTGGCTACACCTTC
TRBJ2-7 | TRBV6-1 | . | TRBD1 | CASSDGQAYSEQYF | TGTGCCAGCAGTGACGGACAGGCCTACTCCGAGCAGTACTTC
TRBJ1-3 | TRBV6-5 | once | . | CASTSMINTIYF | TGTGCCAGCACCTCTATGATAAACACCATATATTTT
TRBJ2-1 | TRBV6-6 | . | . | CASSSSVFEQFF | TGTGCCAGCAGTTCTAGCGTCTTTGAGCAGTTCTTC
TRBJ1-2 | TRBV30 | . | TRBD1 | CAWNRGRNYGYTF | TGTGCCTGGAACAGGGGGCGGAACTATGGCTACACCTTC
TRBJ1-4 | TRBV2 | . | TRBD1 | CASSEGGAGTDNEKLFF | TGTGCCAGCAGTGAAGGGGGAGCAGGGACAGATAATGAAAAACTGTTTTTT
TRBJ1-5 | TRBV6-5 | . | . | CASGRQNDQPQHF | TGTGCCAGCGGAAGACAGAACGATCAGCCCCAGCATTTT
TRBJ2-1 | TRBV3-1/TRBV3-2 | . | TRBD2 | CASTGAGSYNEQFF | TGTGCCAGCACAGGAGCGGGATCCTACAATGAGCAGTTCTTC
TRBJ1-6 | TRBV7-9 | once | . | CASSSRAAGNSPLHF | TGTGCCAGCAGTTCCAGGGCCGCCGGTAATTCACCCCTCCACTTT
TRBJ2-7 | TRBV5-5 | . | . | CASSLGGDNPQYF | TGTGCCAGCAGCTTGGGGGGAGACAATCCGCAGTACTTC
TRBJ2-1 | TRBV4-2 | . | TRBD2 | CASSQAGTSGRGDNEQFF | TGTGCCAGCAGCCAAGCCGGGACTAGCGGGAGAGGGGACAATGAGCAGTTCTTC
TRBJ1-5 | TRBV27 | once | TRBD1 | CASSLQGARSNQPQHF | TGTGCCAGCAGTTTACAGGGGGCAAGAAGCAATCAGCCCCAGCATTTT
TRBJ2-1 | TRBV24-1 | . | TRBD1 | CATSDLGRGHYNEQFF | TGTGCCACCAGTGATTTGGGCAGGGGGCATTACAATGAGCAGTTCTTC